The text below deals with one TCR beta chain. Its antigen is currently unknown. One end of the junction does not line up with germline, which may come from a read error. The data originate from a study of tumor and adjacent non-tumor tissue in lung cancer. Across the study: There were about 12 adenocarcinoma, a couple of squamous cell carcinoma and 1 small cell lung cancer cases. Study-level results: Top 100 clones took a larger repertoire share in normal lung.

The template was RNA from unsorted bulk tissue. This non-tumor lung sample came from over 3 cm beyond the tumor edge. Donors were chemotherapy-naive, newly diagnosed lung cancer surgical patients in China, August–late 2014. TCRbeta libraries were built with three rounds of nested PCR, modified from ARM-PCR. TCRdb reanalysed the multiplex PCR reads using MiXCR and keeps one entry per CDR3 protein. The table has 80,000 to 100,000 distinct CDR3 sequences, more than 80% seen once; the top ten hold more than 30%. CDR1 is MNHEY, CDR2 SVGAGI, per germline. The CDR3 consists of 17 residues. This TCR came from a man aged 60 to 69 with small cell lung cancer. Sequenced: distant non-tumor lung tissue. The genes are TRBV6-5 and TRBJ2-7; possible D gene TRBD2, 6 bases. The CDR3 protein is CASSRGTCGILSYEHYF. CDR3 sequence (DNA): TGTGCCAGCAGCCGCGGGACTTGCGGGATTCTTTCCTACGAGCACTACTTC.